This T cell receptor beta chain was obtained from a study of T cell responses to AZD1222 COVID-19 vaccine. On the study more broadly: Second-dose intervals near 4 or 12 weeks were combined. Study results and caveats: Donors were mostly white British, more females; clonal diversity possibly underestimated.

Details on this clone: Antigen: not known.

Trimming removed 0 bases at V and 3 bases at J, with 13 bases between. Germline loops: CDR1 SQVTM, CDR2 ANQGSEA. The CDR3 spans 15 residues. The data were produced by immunoSEQ multiplex PCR, yet TCRdb's version contains in-frame clones alone and is incomplete. The profile shows some 110,000 clones, 88% of them singletons. This chain connects TRBV29-1 to TRBJ2-3; D is possibly TRBD2 (5 bases). This TCR came from an adult in good health. Sequencing was performed on peripheral blood, taken on day 0 of AZD1222 vaccination. The CDR3: CSVEDPYRGTDTQYF. In DNA, the CDR3 is TGCAGCGTTGAAGATCCTTACCGGGGTACAGATACGCAGTATTTT.